A selection of T cell receptor beta chains follows, all from one sample in a study of blood T cell repertoires in COVID-19. Data came from immunoSEQ multiplex PCR; TCRdb stores just in-frame clones and leaves some out. Of 350,000 or so clones listed, approximately 89% are singletons. Sequenced material: peripheral blood. All receptors come from a woman in her sixties with COVID-19, enrolled during active disease. The CDR3 runs from the conserved cysteine through the conserved F or W. Fields, in order: V gene, J gene, D gene, clone size, CDR3 protein, CDR3 DNA. A D gene is named only where the DNA matches it firmly. Some rows have no size entry. The others give once, few or many, or a class for an expanded clone.

v_call: TRBV7-9; j_call: TRBJ1-3; d_call: NA; clone_size: NA; cdr3_aa: CASSPRDSGNTIYF; cdr3_nt: TGTGCCAGCAGCCCCCGGGACTCTGGAAACACCATATATTTT
v_call: TRBV6-5; j_call: TRBJ2-4; d_call: NA; clone_size: NA; cdr3_aa: CASIVGGPKNIQYF; cdr3_nt: TGTGCCAGCATAGTGGGGGGGCCCAAAAACATTCAGTACTTC
v_call: TRBV14; j_call: TRBJ2-7; d_call: NA; clone_size: NA; cdr3_aa: CASSQEGAAYAYEQYF; cdr3_nt: TGTGCCAGCAGCCAAGAAGGGGCGGCTTATGCCTACGAGCAGTACTTC
v_call: TRBV5-5; j_call: TRBJ1-1; d_call: TRBD1; clone_size: NA; cdr3_aa: CASSLWDSTEAFF; cdr3_nt: TGTGCCAGCAGCTTGTGGGACAGCACTGAAGCTTTCTTT
v_call: TRBV28; j_call: TRBJ1-2; d_call: NA; clone_size: NA; cdr3_aa: CASSLRRGAYGYTF; cdr3_nt: TGTGCCAGCAGTCTAAGGCGGGGGGCCTATGGCTACACCTTC
v_call: TRBV28; j_call: TRBJ1-2; d_call: TRBD1; clone_size: few; cdr3_aa: CASSPGWDRGNSYGYTF; cdr3_nt: TGTGCCAGCAGTCCCGGTTGGGACAGGGGCAATTCCTATGGCTACACCTTC
v_call: TRBV18; j_call: TRBJ2-2; d_call: NA; clone_size: NA; cdr3_aa: CAGGPQEENTGELFF; cdr3_nt: TGTGCGGGGGGTCCACAGGAAGAGAACACCGGGGAGCTGTTTTTT
v_call: TRBV5-1; j_call: TRBJ2-7; d_call: TRBD2; clone_size: NA; cdr3_aa: CASSFNTGGGSEQYF; cdr3_nt: TGCGCCAGCAGCTTTAACACGGGCGGGGGGTCCGAGCAGTACTTC
v_call: TRBV6-7; j_call: TRBJ2-2; d_call: NA; clone_size: NA; cdr3_aa: CASSYSRLDNTGELFF; cdr3_nt: TGTGCCAGCAGTTACTCGAGGCTAGACAACACCGGGGAGCTGTTTTTT
v_call: TRBV30; j_call: TRBJ2-1; d_call: NA; clone_size: once; cdr3_aa: CAWTRDSYNEQFF; cdr3_nt: TGTGCCTGGACCCGAGACTCCTACAATGAGCAGTTCTTC
v_call: TRBV5-1; j_call: TRBJ1-4; d_call: NA; clone_size: NA; cdr3_aa: CASSLSQGGEKLFF; cdr3_nt: TGCGCCAGCAGCTTGTCTCAGGGAGGCGAAAAACTGTTTTTT
v_call: TRBV28; j_call: TRBJ1-4; d_call: TRBD1; clone_size: few; cdr3_aa: CASPAQGLGVTNEKLFF; cdr3_nt: TGTGCCAGCCCAGCACAGGGGCTCGGGGTAACTAATGAAAAACTGTTTTTT
v_call: TRBV3-1/TRBV3-2; j_call: TRBJ2-1; d_call: NA; clone_size: NA; cdr3_aa: CASSRLGAYNEQFF; cdr3_nt: TGTGCCAGCAGCCGACTAGGCGCTTACAATGAGCAGTTCTTC
v_call: TRBV9; j_call: TRBJ2-5; d_call: TRBD2; clone_size: NA; cdr3_aa: CASSSKTSLAGGKETQYF; cdr3_nt: TGTGCCAGCAGCTCCAAAACCTCACTAGCGGGGGGAAAAGAGACCCAGTACTTC
v_call: TRBV6-1; j_call: TRBJ2-7; d_call: NA; clone_size: NA; cdr3_aa: CASSEYVVYEQYF; cdr3_nt: TGTGCCAGCAGTGAATATGTAGTCTACGAGCAGTACTTC
v_call: TRBV12-3/TRBV12-4; j_call: TRBJ1-2; d_call: TRBD1; clone_size: NA; cdr3_aa: CASTQGGYGYTF; cdr3_nt: TGTGCCAGCACACAGGGGGGCTATGGCTACACCTTC
v_call: TRBV5-6; j_call: TRBJ2-5; d_call: TRBD2; clone_size: NA; cdr3_aa: CASSLSRDGGKETQYF; cdr3_nt: TGTGCCAGCAGCCTCAGCCGGGACGGGGGGAAGGAGACCCAGTACTTC
v_call: TRBV7-9; j_call: TRBJ1-1; d_call: TRBD1; clone_size: NA; cdr3_aa: CASSRTGTEAFF; cdr3_nt: TGTGCCAGCAGCCGGACAGGGACTGAAGCTTTCTTT
v_call: TRBV10-1; j_call: TRBJ2-7; d_call: TRBD1; clone_size: NA; cdr3_aa: CASSENRGLGEQYF; cdr3_nt: TGCGCCAGCAGTGAGAACAGGGGGCTGGGCGAGCAGTACTTC
v_call: TRBV7-9; j_call: TRBJ1-4; d_call: NA; clone_size: NA; cdr3_aa: CASSLFGEGEKLFF; cdr3_nt: TGTGCCAGCAGCTTATTCGGGGAAGGGGAAAAACTGTTTTTT
v_call: TRBV2; j_call: TRBJ1-5; d_call: NA; clone_size: NA; cdr3_aa: CASKWEGPQHF; cdr3_nt: TGTGCCAGCAAATGGGAGGGGCCCCAGCATTTT
v_call: TRBV9; j_call: TRBJ1-5; d_call: TRBD1; clone_size: NA; cdr3_aa: CASSGTGGQPQHF; cdr3_nt: TGTGCCAGCAGCGGGACAGGGGGTCAGCCCCAGCATTTT
v_call: TRBV5-1; j_call: TRBJ2-2; d_call: TRBD1; clone_size: NA; cdr3_aa: CASSLRGDRQGRNTGELFF; cdr3_nt: TGCGCCAGCAGCTTGCGGGGTGACAGACAGGGGAGGAACACCGGGGAGCTGTTTTTT
v_call: TRBV5-1; j_call: TRBJ2-3; d_call: TRBD2; clone_size: NA; cdr3_aa: CASSLRLASGEGDTQYF; cdr3_nt: TGCGCCAGCAGCTTAAGGCTGGCTAGCGGGGAGGGAGATACGCAGTATTTT
v_call: TRBV5-4; j_call: TRBJ1-2; d_call: TRBD1; clone_size: few; cdr3_aa: CASSPQGHYGYTF; cdr3_nt: TGTGCCAGCAGCCCACAGGGGCACTATGGCTACACCTTC
v_call: TRBV5-1; j_call: TRBJ1-1; d_call: NA; clone_size: NA; cdr3_aa: CASSPPGGARTEAFF; cdr3_nt: TGCGCCAGCAGCCCCCCGGGGGGTGCGAGGACTGAAGCTTTCTTT
v_call: TRBV5-1; j_call: TRBJ2-3; d_call: TRBD1; clone_size: NA; cdr3_aa: CASSPSATGASTDTQYF; cdr3_nt: TGCGCCAGCAGCCCAAGTGCGACAGGGGCTAGCACAGATACGCAGTATTTT